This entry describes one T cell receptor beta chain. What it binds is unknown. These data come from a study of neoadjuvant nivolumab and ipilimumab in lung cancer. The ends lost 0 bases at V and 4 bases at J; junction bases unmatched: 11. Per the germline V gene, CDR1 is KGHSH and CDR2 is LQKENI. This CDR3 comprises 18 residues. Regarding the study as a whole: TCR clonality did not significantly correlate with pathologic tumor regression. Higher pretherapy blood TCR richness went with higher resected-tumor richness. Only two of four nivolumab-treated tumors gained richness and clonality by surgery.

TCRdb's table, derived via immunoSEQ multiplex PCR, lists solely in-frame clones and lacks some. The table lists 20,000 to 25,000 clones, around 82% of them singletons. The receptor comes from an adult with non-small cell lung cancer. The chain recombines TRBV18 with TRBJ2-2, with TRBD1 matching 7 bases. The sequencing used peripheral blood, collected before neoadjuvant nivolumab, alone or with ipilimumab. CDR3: CASSPPVLGGRVTGELFF. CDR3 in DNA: TGTGCCAGCTCACCACCTGTCCTAGGGGGCCGTGTCACCGGGGAGCTGTTTTTT. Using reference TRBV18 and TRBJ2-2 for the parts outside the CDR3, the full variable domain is NAGVMQNPRHLVRRRGQEARLRCSPMKGHSHVYWYRQLPEEGLKFMVYLQKENIIDESGMPKERFSAEFPKEGPSILRIQQVVRGDSAAYFCASSPPVLGGRVTGELFFGEGSRLTVL.